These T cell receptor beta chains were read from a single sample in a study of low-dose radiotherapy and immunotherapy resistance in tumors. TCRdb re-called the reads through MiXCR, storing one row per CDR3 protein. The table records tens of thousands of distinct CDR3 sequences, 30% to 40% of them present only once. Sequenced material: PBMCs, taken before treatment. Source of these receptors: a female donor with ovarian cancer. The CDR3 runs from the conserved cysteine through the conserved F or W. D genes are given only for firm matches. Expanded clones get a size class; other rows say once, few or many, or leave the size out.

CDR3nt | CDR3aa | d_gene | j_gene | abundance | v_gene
TGTGCCATCAGTGAGGGGATCATCACAGATACGCAGTATTTT | CAISEGIITDTQYF | - | TRBJ2-3 | many | TRBV10-3
TGTGCCAGCAGTTACGAGGCCCCAACCTACAATGAGCAGTTCTTC | CASSYEAPTYNEQFF | - | TRBJ2-1 | many | TRBV6-6
TGTGCCAGCAGTCTCCAGGCCGGAAACATTCAGTACTTC | CASSLQAGNIQYF | - | TRBJ2-4 | many | TRBV12-3/TRBV12-4
TGCAGTGCTAGACCCACCCGGACATCTAACTATGGCTACACCTTC | CSARPTRTSNYGYTF | - | TRBJ1-2 | few | TRBV20-1
TGCAGCGCCACGAGGACACAGGGCTTCAAGACCCAGTACTTC | CSATRTQGFKTQYF | - | TRBJ2-5 | many | TRBV29-1
TGCAGCGTTGATGTTTCGGGCCGGGAGACCCAGTACTTC | CSVDVSGRETQYF | - | TRBJ2-5 | - | TRBV29-1
TGCAGTGCTAGAGATGAGGGGACAGGGGGCCACGGGGAGCTGTTTTTT | CSARDEGTGGHGELFF | TRBD1 | TRBJ2-2 | many | TRBV20-1
TGTGCCAGCAGCTTGGAGGGTCGCGAGACCCAGTACTTC | CASSLEGRETQYF | - | TRBJ2-5 | - | TRBV5-5
TGTGCCAGCAGTGAAAGTTGGGTCCTCTCCTACGAGCAGTACTTC | CASSESWVLSYEQYF | - | TRBJ2-7 | many | TRBV6-1
TGTGCCAGCAGCCCTGGGACTAGCGCAATGGCTAGCACAGATACGCAGTATTTT | CASSPGTSAMASTDTQYF | TRBD2 | TRBJ2-3 | - | TRBV12-3/TRBV12-4
TGCAGTGCTAGTAGGCGAGGCGCTAGCGGGATTCCCTCCTCCTACGAGCAGTACTTC | CSASRRGASGIPSSYEQYF | TRBD2 | TRBJ2-7 | many | TRBV20-1
TGTGCCAGCAGCCTCAGAGGGACAGGGGGTTACAATGAGCAGTTCTTC | CASSLRGTGGYNEQFF | TRBD1 | TRBJ2-1 | medium-sized | TRBV28
TGTGCCAGCAGCTCACCGGGACAGGGTGATGAAAAACTGTTTTTT | CASSSPGQGDEKLFF | TRBD1 | TRBJ1-4 | many | TRBV11-2
TGTGCCAGCAGGGTAGGCGGATACTATGGCTACACCTTC | CASRVGGYYGYTF | - | TRBJ1-2 | - | TRBV28
TGTGCCAGCAGCTTAGGAGGGACAGCTCAAGAGATCCAGTACTTC | CASSLGGTAQEIQYF | TRBD1 | TRBJ2-5 | - | TRBV7-2
TGTGCCAGCAGTTTAGATCGGGGTTACTATGGCTACACCTTC | CASSLDRGYYGYTF | - | TRBJ1-2 | many | TRBV12-3/TRBV12-4
TGTGCCAGCAGTTTCACTAGCGGGGGCAATGAGCAGTTCTTC | CASSFTSGGNEQFF | TRBD2 | TRBJ2-1 | - | TRBV6-2/TRBV6-3
TGTGCCAGCAGGACGGGACAAATGGGGCAGTATTTT | CASRTGQMGQYF | - | TRBJ2-3 | few | TRBV2
TGCAGCGTTGAGGTGGGAGGGTACGAGCAGTACTTC | CSVEVGGYEQYF | TRBD2 | TRBJ2-7 | - | TRBV29-1
TGTGCCAGCAGTCCCAACAGGGATCTCTACAATGAGCAGTTCTTC | CASSPNRDLYNEQFF | - | TRBJ2-1 | many | TRBV28
TGTGCCAGTAGGACTAGCGGGGATGTGGAGACCCAGTACTTC | CASRTSGDVETQYF | TRBD2 | TRBJ2-5 | - | TRBV19
TGCAGTGCCCCGGGGCTAGCGGGAAGATTACAAGAGACCCAGTACTTC | CSAPGLAGRLQETQYF | TRBD2 | TRBJ2-5 | many | TRBV20-1
TGCGCCAGCAGCCAGTCTAGCGGGGAAGGCGGGGAGCTGTTTTTT | CASSQSSGEGGELFF | TRBD2 | TRBJ2-2 | many | TRBV5-1
TGTGCCAGCAGCTTAGCGGCTACAGGTGCCTACGAGCAGTACTTC | CASSLAATGAYEQYF | - | TRBJ2-7 | many | TRBV7-2
TGTGCCAGTAGTAGCCAGGGGGCCACCGGGGAGCTGTTTTTT | CASSSQGATGELFF | TRBD1 | TRBJ2-2 | - | TRBV19
TGTGCCAGCAGCTTGAAGACTAGCGGGGGGTTCAATGAGCAGTTCTTC | CASSLKTSGGFNEQFF | TRBD2 | TRBJ2-1 | few | TRBV7-6
TGTGCCAGCAGACGTTTGCGGGAGTTGTCCTACAATGAGCAGTTCTTC | CASRRLRELSYNEQFF | TRBD2 | TRBJ2-1 | - | TRBV12-3/TRBV12-4
TGTGCCAGCAGTCTACAGGGTCAACCCTATAATTCACCCCTCCACTTT | CASSLQGQPYNSPLHF | - | TRBJ1-6 | many | TRBV2
TGTGCCAGCAGCGCCGACACCCTAGTGGCTTTCTTT | CASSADTLVAFF | - | TRBJ1-1 | many | TRBV23-1
TGTGCCAGCAACAAAGGGGATTCAGATGAAAAACTGTTTTTT | CASNKGDSDEKLFF | - | TRBJ1-4 | many | TRBV5-4
TGTGCCAGTAGTCCCCTGGATAACACCGGGGAGCTGTTTTTT | CASSPLDNTGELFF | - | TRBJ2-2 | many | TRBV19
TGTGCCAGCAGTCGTGGGACAGGTAGAATCTACGAGCAGTACTTC | CASSRGTGRIYEQYF | TRBD1 | TRBJ2-7 | many | TRBV12-3/TRBV12-4
TGTGCCAGCAGTTTAAGGTTAGCGGGGCCTTCCTACGAGCAGTACTTC | CASSLRLAGPSYEQYF | TRBD2 | TRBJ2-7 | - | TRBV28
TGTGCCAGCAGCTTGGAGGCTGGGGAGCAGTACTTC | CASSLEAGEQYF | - | TRBJ2-7 | few | TRBV5-3
TGTGCCAGCAGCCCCTCGGGACAGGGGGCTTACGAGCAGTACTTC | CASSPSGQGAYEQYF | TRBD1 | TRBJ2-7 | many | TRBV28
TGTGCCACCTCCGGACCCCATAATTCACCCCTCCACTTT | CATSGPHNSPLHF | - | TRBJ1-6 | - | TRBV27
TGTGCCAGCAGCCTCAGACAGGGGGATGATCAGCCCCAGCATTTT | CASSLRQGDDQPQHF | TRBD1 | TRBJ1-5 | - | TRBV4-2
TGTGCCTGGAGTGTTAATAAGAACACTGAAGCTTTCTTT | CAWSVNKNTEAFF | - | TRBJ1-1 | many | TRBV30
TGTGCCAGCAGCCAAGTCAGGCTTTCGAGAACCTACGAGCAGTACTTC | CASSQVRLSRTYEQYF | - | TRBJ2-7 | - | TRBV14
TGTGCCAGCAGTCGTTCCCAGAGCTCCTACAATGAGCAGTTCTTC | CASSRSQSSYNEQFF | - | TRBJ2-1 | many | TRBV28
TGTGCCAGCTCACCACCAGGACTAGCGGGGTGGGGTGAGCAGTTCTTC | CASSPPGLAGWGEQFF | TRBD2 | TRBJ2-1 | - | TRBV18
TGCGCCAGCAGCCTCAGGGCAGGCCAGCCCCAGCATTTT | CASSLRAGQPQHF | - | TRBJ1-5 | - | TRBV4-1
TGTGCCAGCAGCCCAAGAGACTCTGGGGCCAACGTCCTGACTTTC | CASSPRDSGANVLTF | - | TRBJ2-6 | many | TRBV4-2
TGCGCCAGCAGCATGGGGGTCGGTGTCAATCAGCCCCAGCATTTT | CASSMGVGVNQPQHF | - | TRBJ1-5 | - | TRBV5-1
TGTGCCAGCAGTGAGGAGACTGTCTTGTGGGACTATGGCTACACCTTC | CASSEETVLWDYGYTF | - | TRBJ1-2 | many | TRBV6-4
TGTGCCAGCAGCTCCTTCCTGGGGGTCCTCGATGAGCAGTTCTTC | CASSSFLGVLDEQFF | - | TRBJ2-1 | many | TRBV7-9
TGCAGTGCTTTCCGGACAGGGAGGCAAGAGACCCAGTACTTC | CSAFRTGRQETQYF | TRBD1 | TRBJ2-5 | many | TRBV20-1
TGTGCCAGCAGCCGGAACTGGCAAATCTTTGAGACCCAGTACTTC | CASSRNWQIFETQYF | - | TRBJ2-5 | many | TRBV5-6
TGTGCCAGCACCCTCGAGGACGGTCGGTTGAACACCGGGGAGCTGTTTTTT | CASTLEDGRLNTGELFF | - | TRBJ2-2 | many | TRBV6-2/TRBV6-3
TGCGCCAGCAGTTCGGACGGCATGAACACTGAAGCTTTCTTT | CASSSDGMNTEAFF | - | TRBJ1-1 | medium-sized | TRBV6-5
TGTGCCAGCAGACATGGGGTTAGGGGTGGATACACCGGGGAGCTGTTTTTT | CASRHGVRGGYTGELFF | - | TRBJ2-2 | many | TRBV28
TGTGCCAGCGGGGGGGAAAGCTCTGGAAACACCATATATTTT | CASGGESSGNTIYF | - | TRBJ1-3 | many | TRBV21-1
TGTGCCAGCAGTGAGCAAGGGGCCAGTCCGGAGACCCAGTACTTC | CASSEQGASPETQYF | - | TRBJ2-5 | once | TRBV2
TGTGCCAGCAGTTTACCACGGGGGGGTCCCTCGTCATATACGCAGTATTTT | CASSLPRGGPSSYTQYF | TRBD2 | TRBJ2-3 | few | TRBV28
TGTGCCTGGAGTGTGGGGAACACAGATACGCAGTATTTT | CAWSVGNTDTQYF | - | TRBJ2-3 | many | TRBV30
TGTGCCAGCAGGGTCCGGGACGGGACCTACGAGCAGTACTTC | CASRVRDGTYEQYF | - | TRBJ2-7 | - | TRBV28
TGTGCCAGCAGGTCGGGACTCCCGTTGACCCAGTACTTC | CASRSGLPLTQYF | - | TRBJ2-5 | few | TRBV12-3/TRBV12-4
TGTGCCAGCAGCACGAGGACAGGGGGCGGCACTGAAGCTTTCTTT | CASSTRTGGGTEAFF | TRBD1 | TRBJ1-1 | medium-sized | TRBV5-4
TGTGCCAGCAGTTCCGGTTATAGTATACAGAACACTGAAGCTTTCTTT | CASSSGYSIQNTEAFF | - | TRBJ1-1 | many | TRBV6-2/TRBV6-3
TGCAGCGTGGCCCGGACTGGGATCTACGAGCAGTACTTC | CSVARTGIYEQYF | - | TRBJ2-7 | - | TRBV29-1